This T cell receptor (beta chain) was observed in a study of cytomegalovirus exposure and HLA in healthy donors. Study-wide results and limits: A later analysis reportedly found fewer N-insertions in an Asian-associated ancestry cluster than the roughly 680-donor mean. Presence/absence comparisons presumed near-even sequencing depth among donors. Later analysis demonstrated an association between a missense DCLRE1C variant and TCR beta V- and J-gene trimming.

The PCR was carried out with 60 Vbeta primers and 13 Jbeta primers. Sequenced by immunoSEQ multiplex PCR; TCRdb stores in-frame clones only, minus some. The sample contains about 150,000 clones, 76% of which appear only once. Note on this clone: What it binds is not known.

This clonotype was sampled from a female donor in good health and CMV-seropositive. The sequenced sample consisted of PBMCs.

CDR3 nucleotide sequence: TGTGCCAGCAGTTCTCCGTGGACTGCGTACCAAGAGACCCAGTACTTC. Its protein is CASSSPWTAYQETQYF. The chain carries TRBV28 and TRBJ2-5; a possible D gene is TRBD2 (5 bases). The CDR3 totals 16 residues. V lost 4 bases, J lost 0 bases, and 15 bases lay in between. In germline, CDR1 is MDHEN, CDR2 SYDVKM.